A single sample gave rise to the 20 T cell receptor beta chains below, sequenced in a study of preoperative IRX-2 immunotherapy in early breast cancer. Assay used: immunoSEQ multiplex PCR; TCRdb lists only in-frame clones, some missing. Seen here are roughly 27,000 clones, 82% observed once, and the top ten hold about 3.2%. Treatment in this sample: preoperative locoregional IRX-2 cytokine immunotherapy. The sample was gathered from a patient treated with IRX-2 immunotherapy. These receptors originate from a human donor with breast cancer.

This rearrangement joins TRBV6-8 to TRBJ1-2, with TRBD1 identical over 7 bases. J lost 8 bases, V lost 6 bases, and 9 bases had no gene match. The CDR3 runs to 13 residues. CDR1 is MNHGY and CDR2 is SAAAGT in the germline V gene. The CDR3 spells CASSLTGDGGYTF. The CDR3 nucleotides are TGTGCCAGCAGCCTTACAGGGGATGGCGGCTACACCTTC.

In this sample, this clone turned up once. This chain links TRBV19 with TRBJ1-5; D uncertain. The CDR3 has 12 amino acids. The germline V and J ends were trimmed by 6 bases and 6 bases, with 9 bases remaining between them. CDR1 is LNHDA, CDR2 SQIVND, per germline (reference sequence). DNA of the CDR3: TGTGCCAGTAGGGGCTTGGGTCAGCCCCAGCATTTT. Translating gives CASRGLGQPQHF.

The chain uses TRBV11-3 and TRBJ1-4, with a tentative D call TRBD1 (5 bases). The CDR3 is 16 residues long. In germline, CDR1 is SGHNT, CDR2 YENEEA. V was cut by 5 bases and J by 3 bases, with 16 bases left in between. The CDR3 protein is CASSQHPGRSNEKLFF. For the CDR3, the DNA is TGTGCCAGCAGCCAGCATCCGGGACGGTCTAATGAAAAACTGTTTTTT.

The CDR3 bases are TGTGCCAGCAGCTTATATCTCCTCTACGAGCAGTACTTC. It yields the protein CASSLYLLYEQYF. The V and J genes are TRBV7-4 and TRBJ2-7; unclear D gene. V was clipped by 2 bases and J by 3 bases, with 8 bases between them. CDR1 and CDR2 (germline): SGHVT, SQSDAQ. CDR3 length equals 13 residues.

The V gene is TRBV11-3, the J gene TRBJ2-2; D is unresolved. Germline V gene sequence: CDR1 SGHNT, CDR2 YENEEA. This CDR3 has 14 residues. Trimming left V 1 base short and J 5 bases short, with 8 bases between. CDR3 nucleotide sequence: TGTGCCAGCAGCTTAGTATCCACGACCGGGGAGCTGTTTTTT. Translation gives CASSLVSTTGELFF.

CDR3 nucleotide sequence: TGTGCCAGCAGTTTCCGGGACAGGATCTCTTTCTTT. Translation: CASSFRDRISFF. The V call is TRBV28, the J call TRBJ1-1; TRBD1 agrees at 8 bases. This CDR3 has 12 residues. From germline, CDR1 is MDHEN and CDR2 SYDVKM. Losses at the gene ends were 3 bases for V and 12 bases for J; bases not matched to a gene: 6. The variable domain in full, with the rest retrieved from reference TRBV28 and TRBJ1-1, is DVKVTQSSRYLVKRTGEKVFLECVQDMDHENMFWYRQDPGLGLRLIYFSYDVKMKEKGDIPEGYSVSREKKERFSLILESASTNQTSMYLCASSFRDRISFFGQGTRLTVV.

The chain is built from TRBV7-1 and TRBJ2-7, with a possible D match to TRBD2 (6 bases). TRBV7-1 is designated an ORF whose function remains uncertain. The CDR3 is made up of 15 amino acids. Deletions cut 4 bases from V and 2 bases from J, with 15 bases between. In DNA, the CDR3 is TGTGCCAGCAGCTGGGGGAGCGGGTCCACCTACGAGCAGTACTTC. Encoded protein: CASSWGSGSTYEQYF.

The gene calls are TRBV10-1 and TRBJ1-5; 7 nucleotides match TRBD1. Germline values: CDR1 WNHNN, CDR2 SYGVQD (reference sequence). Germline trimming cut 9 bases from V and 1 base from J; bases unmatched to any gene: 9. The CDR3 consists of 15 residues. The CDR3 DNA follows: TGCGCCAGAGATCGACAGGGTAGGAGCAATCAGCCCCAGCATTTT. The encoded protein is CARDRQGRSNQPQHF.

The rearrangement joins TRBV19 to TRBJ2-3, with 10 bases that match TRBD1. Germline loops: CDR1 LNHDA, CDR2 SQIVND (reference sequence). CDR3 length: 16 residues. V lost 4 bases, J lost 3 bases, and 7 bases stayed unmatched. The CDR3 protein is CASSKNPGQGTDTQYF. CDR3 DNA sequence: TGTGCCAGTAGTAAGAACCCGGGACAGGGGACAGATACGCAGTATTTT.

The V gene is TRBV29-1, the J gene TRBJ1-2; 12 positions match TRBD1. V trimming: 1 base; J trimming: 8 bases; junction bases outside the gene matches: 5. The CDR3 is 14 amino acids. Germline lookup yields CDR1 SQVTM and CDR2 ANQGSEA. In nucleotides, the CDR3 is TGCAGCGTTGAAGGTGGGACAGGGGGCGAGGGCTACACCTTC. Translating gives CSVEGGTGGEGYTF. The variable domain in full, with the rest retrieved from reference TRBV29-1 and TRBJ1-2, is SAVISQKPSRDICQRGTSLTIQCQVDSQVTMMFWYRQQPGQSLTLIATANQGSEATYESGFVIDKFPISRPNLTFSTLTVSNMSPEDSSIYLCSVEGGTGGEGYTFGSGTRLTVV.

Note on this clone: At one boundary the junction diverges from the germline segment, which might be a read error. This chain links TRBV19 with TRBJ1-1; 10 bases align to TRBD1. Per germline, CDR1 LNHDA and CDR2 SQIVND (reference sequence). The CDR3 consists of 16 residues. The CDR3 DNA reads TGTGCCAGTAGGGAGAGGGGGGGACAGGGGTCCGCTGAAGCTTTTTTT. Protein: CASRERGGQGSAEAFF.

For the CDR3, the DNA is TGTGCCAGCAGCTTAGTCAGGGGGCTGTCCTACGAGCAGTACTTC. It yields the protein CASSLVRGLSYEQYF. The V gene is TRBV11-3, the J gene TRBJ2-7, with 8 bases that match TRBD1. After removal of 1 base from V and 1 base from J, the junction contained 3 bases not matched to a gene. Germline lookup yields CDR1 SGHNT and CDR2 YENEEA. This CDR3 region has 15 residues.

V and J are TRBV19 and TRBJ1-1, with 8 bases lining up with TRBD1. V shed 6 bases and J 4 bases; nucleotides not matched to a gene: 7. The CDR3 spans 14 residues. CDR1 is LNHDA, CDR2 SQIVND, per germline (reference sequence). This chain's CDR3 is CASRAGGFSTEAFF. The CDR3 DNA is TGTGCCAGTAGGGCAGGGGGCTTTAGCACTGAAGCTTTCTTT.

The chain couples TRBV28 to TRBJ2-1; no clear D. CDR3 length: 15 residues. Trimming stripped 4 bases from V and 5 bases from J, with 15 bases between. In germline, CDR1 is MDHEN, CDR2 SYDVKM. Here the CDR3 reads CASSSPTHTDNEQFF. The CDR3 region has the DNA TGTGCCAGCAGTTCCCCCACTCACACTGACAATGAGCAGTTCTTC.

The chain uses TRBV6-8 and TRBJ2-7, with 7 nucleotides matching TRBD2. The CDR3 totals 14 residues. Trimming removed 4 bases from V and 3 bases from J; junction bases left unmatched: 6. The germline V gene has CDR1 MNHGY and CDR2 SAAAGT. In DNA, the CDR3 is TGTGCCAGCAGTTGGGGAGGGGTCGGCTACGAGCAGTACTTC. This sequence encodes CASSWGGVGYEQYF.

The chain uses TRBV7-6 and TRBJ1-2; 10 bases fit TRBD1. V dropped 5 bases and J dropped 2; count of bases not matched to a gene: 2. Germline V gene sequence: CDR1 SGHVS, CDR2 FNYEAQ. This CDR3 is built from 14 residues. For the CDR3, the DNA is TGTGCCAGCAGCACGGGACAGGGGAACTATGGCTACACCTTC. This gives the protein CASSTGQGNYGYTF.

V is TRBV6-8 and J is TRBJ2-2, with 8 bases matching TRBD2. The CDR3 runs to 15 residues. J gave up 4 bases and V 4 bases, and 5 bases lay outside the gene matches. Germline V gene data show CDR1 as MNHGY and CDR2 as SAAAGT. The DNA for the CDR3 is TGTGCCAGCAGTTCGGGGGGGCGAGGCACCGGGGAGCTGTTTTTT. This codes for CASSSGGRGTGELFF.

This clone was counted only a few times. The chain combines TRBV6-8 with TRBJ1-3, with D uncertain. The CDR3 spans 15 residues. CDR1 and CDR2 from the germline V gene are MNHGY and SAAAGT. Trimming shortened V by 4 bases and J by 1 base, and 11 bases separated the two germline ends. The CDR3 is CASSLSGISGNTIYF. For the CDR3, the DNA is TGTGCCAGCAGTTTATCCGGGATTTCTGGAAACACCATATATTTT.

The chain carries TRBV5-1 and TRBJ2-5; possibly TRBD1 or TRBD2 for D (5 bases each). The CDR3 runs to 15 residues. The ends were cut back, 2 bases at V and 3 bases at J, with 14 bases in the middle. Germline CDR1 and CDR2: SGHRS and YFSETQ. DNA for the CDR3: TGCGCCAGCAGCTTTCGGGCAGGGAGTGAAGAGACCCAGTACTTC. Protein product: CASSFRAGSEETQYF.

The sample holds one count of this clone. The rearrangement uses TRBV15 and TRBJ1-6; no clear D. CDR1 LNHNV and CDR2 YYDKDF come from the germline V gene (reference sequence). This CDR3 spans 16 amino acids. V was cut by 1 base and J by 5 bases, with 12 bases left in between. The CDR3 here is CATSRGPRGNNSPLHF. The CDR3 region has the DNA TGTGCCACCAGCAGAGGTCCACGAGGGAATAATTCACCCCTCCACTTT.